These 22 T cell receptor beta chains originate from one sample sequenced in a study of T cell responses to AZD1222 COVID-19 vaccine. The assay was immunoSEQ multiplex PCR, and TCRdb's table has in-frame clones only and misses some. The table records approximately 160,000 clones, 91% of them present only once. Here the sequenced sample was peripheral blood, taken on day 0 of AZD1222 vaccination. Receptors originate from an adult in good health.

The genes are TRBV10-1 and TRBJ2-1, with D perhaps given as TRBD1 or TRBD2 (5 bases each). With 7 bases removed from V and 9 bases from J, the gap between germline ends came to 16 bases. Per the germline V gene, CDR1 is WNHNN and CDR2 is SYGVQD (reference sequence). The CDR3 has 13 residues. The chain's CDR3 is CASTGTLFGEQFF. In nucleotides, the CDR3 is TGCGCCAGCACCGGGACCCTCTTCGGTGAGCAGTTCTTC.

The chain recombines TRBV11-2 with TRBJ2-6; D call uncertain. The CDR3 sequence is 15 residues long. The V end was cut by 1 base, the J end by 0 bases, with 4 bases between. Germline V lookup: CDR1 SGHAT, CDR2 FQNNGV. The CDR3 DNA follows: TGTGCCAGCAGCTTAGTAACCTCTGGGGCCAACGTCCTGACTTTC. It is translated as CASSLVTSGANVLTF.

This rearrangement joins TRBV20-1 to TRBJ2-6; D is unresolved. The CDR3 runs to 13 residues. Trimming took 3 bases from V and 2 from J, leaving 5 bases between them. Germline CDR1 DFQATT, CDR2 SNEGSKA (reference sequence). The CDR3 bases are TGCAGTGCTAGTATCCCTGGGGCCAACGTCCTGACTTTC. Translation: CSASIPGANVLTF.

The gene calls are TRBV7-2 and TRBJ2-7; D uncertain. The CDR3 consists of 13 residues. Germline V gives CDR1 SGHTA, CDR2 FQGNSA. V lost 0 bases and J lost 4, with 7 bases in between. CDR3 DNA: TGTGCCAGCAGCTTAGCACCCACGTACGAGCAGTACTTC. As protein: CASSLAPTYEQYF.

The count of this clone is one. The genes are TRBV7-3 and TRBJ1-1; D is unclear. Germline-derived CDR1 and CDR2 are SGHTA and FQGTGA. The CDR3 spans 13 residues. Trimming cost V 3 bases and J 8 bases, with 13 bases left between them. The CDR3 region is CASSFLPTQEAFF. CDR3 in DNA: TGTGCCAGCAGCTTTTTACCGACACAGGAAGCTTTCTTT.

The genes are TRBV7-9 and TRBJ1-1; TRBD1 is a possible D gene (5 bases). Germline CDR1 is SEHNR and CDR2 is FQNEAQ (reference sequence). This CDR3 contains 11 residues. Trimming removed 10 bases from V and 4 bases from J, with 10 bases in between. The CDR3 bases are TGTGCCACCGAAAGGGGCACTGAAGCTTTCTTT. It translates to CATERGTEAFF.

This CDR3 reads CASSPRDRVWYGYTF. The CDR3 region has the DNA TGTGCCAGCAGTCCGAGGGACAGGGTGTGGTATGGCTACACCTTC. The chain is built from TRBV28 and TRBJ1-2; TRBD1 matches at 9 bases. Germline CDR1 is MDHEN and CDR2 is SYDVKM. J lost 5 bases, V lost 5 bases, and 9 bases had no gene match. The CDR3 is made up of 15 amino acids.

The chain employs TRBV18 and TRBJ1-1; weak D call: TRBD1 (6 bases). V gave up 3 bases and J gave up 2 bases, with 13 bases separating them. The CDR3 loop spans 15 amino acids. Germline V CDR1 and CDR2: KGHSH, LQKENI. CDR3: CASSPLTGSNTEAFF. CDR3 DNA: TGTGCCAGCTCACCCTTGACAGGATCAAACACTGAAGCTTTCTTT.

The genes are TRBV19 and TRBJ2-5; unclear D gene. Germline V gives CDR1 LNHDA, CDR2 SQIVND (reference sequence). Trimming cost V 6 bases and J 1 base, with 9 bases left between them. This CDR3 contains 13 residues. The CDR3 region has the DNA TGTGCCAGTAGGGAGCCACTCCAAGAGACCCAGTACTTC. Amino acids: CASREPLQETQYF.

Comments on this clone: The junction differs from germline at one of its ends, possibly a read error. The CDR3 loop is CASSLLAIPIYSYNEQFF. As DNA, the CDR3 is TGTGCTAGCAGCTTACTTGCCATCCCCATTTACTCCTACAATGAGCAGTTCTTC. This chain uses TRBV7-7 with TRBJ2-1; no definite D call. Per germline, CDR1 SSHAT and CDR2 FNYEAQ (reference sequence). The CDR3 runs to 18 residues.

This clone was detected a few times. In DNA, the CDR3 is TGTGCCACCAGCAGAGATCGAGGACTCAAGGAGCAGTACTTC. Translating gives CATSRDRGLKEQYF. The chain couples TRBV15 to TRBJ2-7, with a tentative D call TRBD2 (5 bases). This CDR3 has 14 amino acids. Per germline, CDR1 LNHNV and CDR2 YYDKDF (reference sequence). V lost 0 bases and J 7 bases, leaving 13 bases between the germline ends.

The chain links TRBV18 to TRBJ1-1, with 10 bases lining up with TRBD1. This CDR3 has 12 residues. The ends lost 4 bases at V and 10 bases at J; junction bases unmatched: 3. Germline V lookup: CDR1 KGHSH, CDR2 LQKENI. The CDR3 DNA follows: TGTGCCAGCTCACGGGACAGGGGAAGAGCTTTCTTT. Translated, it gives CASSRDRGRAFF. Looking up the rest from reference TRBV18 and TRBJ1-1 gives the full variable domain: NAGVMQNPRHLVRRRGQEARLRCSPMKGHSHVYWYRQLPEEGLKFMVYLQKENIIDESGMPKERFSAEFPKEGPSILRIQQVVRGDSAAYFCASSRDRGRAFFGQGTRLTVV.

The CDR3 spells CASSLPGGGEKLFF. The CDR3 DNA reads TGTGCCAGCAGCTTACCCGGGGGAGGTGAAAAACTGTTTTTT. J is TRBJ1-4 and V is TRBV7-9; a weak D match, TRBD1 (5 bases). V dropped 2 bases and J dropped 7 bases, with 11 bases sitting between them. Germline V gives CDR1 SEHNR, CDR2 FQNEAQ (reference sequence). The CDR3 spans 14 residues.

The V and J genes are TRBV3-1 (or the pseudogene TRBV3-2) and TRBJ2-2; 11 bases line up with TRBD1. The J segment lost 2 bases and the V segment lost 1 base, leaving 0 bases of the junction unmatched. Germline CDR1 reads LGHDT; CDR2 reads YNNKEL (reference sequence). The CDR3 contains 16 residues. The CDR3 DNA is TGTGCCAGCAGCCAAGGGACAGGGGGCAACACCGGGGAGCTGTTTTTT. Protein product: CASSQGTGGNTGELFF.

V usage is TRBV11-2 and J usage is TRBJ2-1; D is unclear. Trimming removed 4 bases from V and 8 bases from J, with 9 bases in between. This CDR3 spans 12 amino acids. Per germline, CDR1 SGHAT and CDR2 FQNNGV. The CDR3 sequence is CASSSDGYEQFF. In nucleotides, the CDR3 is TGTGCCAGCAGCTCGGACGGGTATGAGCAGTTCTTC.

The chain has TRBV28 and TRBJ1-4; D unclear. The germline V and J ends were trimmed by 1 base and 0 bases, with 6 bases remaining between them. There are 15 residues in the CDR3. Germline CDR1 is MDHEN and CDR2 is SYDVKM. The CDR3, as DNA: TGTGCCAGCAGTTTATCGGCCGCAACTAATGAAAAACTGTTTTTT. Translated, it gives CASSLSAATNEKLFF.

Concerning this clone: Other DNA sequences in this specimen translate into the identical CDR3. The V gene is TRBV5-4, the J gene TRBJ2-5, with 8 bases lining up with TRBD1. The CDR3 extends over 13 amino acids. The germline gives CDR1 SGHNT, CDR2 YYREEE (reference sequence). V shed 0 bases, J shed 5 bases, and the junction held 0 bases outside the gene matches. CDR3 residues: CASSLGDRETQYF. The CDR3, as DNA: TGTGCCAGCAGCTTGGGGGACAGGGAGACCCAGTACTTC.

This chain connects TRBV5-5 to TRBJ2-7; D remains ambiguous. The CDR3 runs 11 residues. Looked up from germline, CDR1 is SGHKS and CDR2 is YYEKEE (reference sequence). V lost 4 bases to trimming and J lost 7 bases, with 9 bases between them. In DNA, the CDR3 is TGTGCCAGCAGCGCAATGGTTGAGCAGTACTTC. It is translated as CASSAMVEQYF.

This chain links TRBV11-3 with TRBJ1-4; 9 nucleotides agree with TRBD1. This CDR3 region has 16 residues. The J segment lost 7 bases and the V segment lost 5 bases, leaving 11 bases of the junction unmatched. Germline CDR1 SGHNT, CDR2 YENEEA. The CDR3 region is CASSRRETGGFEKLFF. CDR3 DNA sequence: TGTGCCAGCAGCCGCCGGGAAACAGGGGGCTTTGAAAAACTGTTTTTT.

This chain uses TRBV7-9 with TRBJ2-3; TRBD2 matches 9 bases. The CDR3 extends over 15 amino acids. The V and J ends lost 7 bases and 4 bases, in that order; junction bases with no gene match: 9. Germline-derived CDR1 and CDR2 are SEHNR and FQNEAQ (reference sequence). The CDR3 bases are TGTGCCAGCACTCTAGTCGCTAGCGGGGCAGATACGCAGTATTTT. This codes for CASTLVASGADTQYF.

V and J are TRBV6-5 and TRBJ1-3, with TRBD1 as a possible D gene (6 bases). The CDR3 consists of 16 residues. The germline V gene encodes CDR1 MNHEY and CDR2 SVGAGI. V shed 2 bases and J shed 0 bases, with 11 bases lying between them. In DNA form, the CDR3 reads TGTGCCAGCAGTTACGGGGGCTCAAACTCTGGAAACACCATATATTTT. As protein: CASSYGGSNSGNTIYF.

The chain uses TRBV6-6 and TRBJ2-7; TRBD1 agrees at 9 bases. Looked up from germline, CDR1 is MNHNY and CDR2 is SVGAGI (reference sequence). Trimming cost V 6 bases and J 3 bases; bases outside gene matches: 3. The CDR3 contains 13 residues. CDR3 sequence: CASSSGQGYEQYF. CDR3 nucleotide sequence: TGTGCCAGCAGCTCGGGACAGGGCTACGAGCAGTACTTC.